The 24 T cell receptor beta chains below all came from one sample that was sequenced in a study of blood T cell repertoires in COVID-19. The protocol was immunoSEQ multiplex PCR, while the TCRdb copy is restricted to in-frame clones and leaves out a portion. The table shows about 190,000 clones, with roughly 85% occurring only once. Material for sequencing was peripheral blood. These receptors all stem from a woman aged 25 to 45 with acute or convalescent COVID-19.

Written as DNA, the CDR3 is TGTGCCAGCAGCGCCCAGGGTCAGGGCCCAGATACGCAGTATTTT. It specifies CASSAQGQGPDTQYF. The V and J genes are TRBV9 and TRBJ2-3; possibly TRBD1 for D (5 bases). The CDR3 is made up of 15 amino acids. Germline V gene lookup returns CDR1 SGDLS and CDR2 YYNGEE. Between the trimmed V and J ends, which lost 3 bases and 4 bases, there was a span of 15 bases.

The chain links TRBV5-1 to TRBJ1-1, with a tentative D call TRBD1 (5 bases). V lost 6 bases, J lost 4 bases, and 10 bases lay in between. Looked up from germline, CDR1 is SGHRS and CDR2 is YFSETQ. The CDR3 covers 12 residues. The CDR3 sequence: CASTPGGTEAFF. The CDR3 DNA follows: TGCGCCAGCACCCCGGGGGGCACTGAAGCTTTCTTT.

The gene calls are TRBV6-1 and TRBJ1-5; D is unresolved. The CDR3 runs to 14 residues. V lost 1 base, J lost 7 bases, and 11 bases lay in between. Germline CDR1 MNHNS, CDR2 SASEGT. The CDR3 DNA follows: TGTGCCAGCAGTGAAGGGTCTTCGGGGCAGCCCCAGCATTTT. This gives the protein CASSEGSSGQPQHF.

V and J are TRBV4-2 and TRBJ2-3; perhaps TRBD1 as D (6 bases). Germline CDR1 and CDR2: LGHNA and YNFKEQ. Trimming shortened V by 1 base and J by 6 bases, and 17 bases separated the two germline ends. The CDR3 runs 16 residues. CDR3 residues: CASSQGSGEFLDTQYF. The CDR3 region has the DNA TGTGCCAGCAGCCAAGGGTCAGGGGAGTTTTTGGATACGCAGTATTTT.

This rearrangement joins TRBV2 to TRBJ2-3, with 7 bases identical to TRBD1. V lost 3 bases, J lost 3 bases, and 6 bases stayed unmatched. The length of the CDR3 is 15 residues. Germline assignment: CDR1 SNHLY and CDR2 FYNNEI. Here the CDR3 reads CASSDLRQGTDTQYF. CDR3 DNA sequence: TGTGCCAGCAGTGACCTTCGACAGGGAACAGATACGCAGTATTTT.

The chain combines TRBV7-8 with TRBJ1-2; TRBD1 might be the D (6 bases). Per germline, CDR1 SGHVS and CDR2 FQNEAQ. The V and J ends lost 5 bases and 6 bases respectively, with 13 bases between them. The CDR3 is 13 residues long. The CDR3 nucleotides are TGTGCCAGCAGCCACAGGGCCCTCGATGGCTACACCTTC. Translated, it gives CASSHRALDGYTF.

The genes are TRBV19 and TRBJ2-1; a possible D gene is TRBD2 (5 bases). V was pared by 7 bases and J by 8 bases, with 21 bases between. The CDR3 is 15 amino acids. Germline CDR1 reads LNHDA; CDR2 reads SQIVND (reference sequence). The CDR3 region is CASKGSRSIGDEQFF. The DNA for the CDR3 is TGTGCCAGTAAAGGTTCCAGGTCCATCGGGGATGAGCAGTTCTTC. The entire variable domain, with the rest obtained from reference TRBV19 and TRBJ2-1, is as follows: DGGITQSPKYLFRKEGQNVTLSCEQNLNHDAMYWYRQDPGQGLRLIYYSQIVNDFQKGDIAEGYSVSREKKESFPLTVTSAQKNPTAFYLCASKGSRSIGDEQFFGPGTRLTVL.

The rearrangement joins TRBV29-1 to TRBJ1-1; a weak D match, TRBD1 (5 bases). The germline V gene encodes CDR1 SQVTM and CDR2 ANQGSEA. There are 11 residues in the CDR3. Trimming left V 4 bases short and J 4 bases short, with 7 bases between. In DNA, the CDR3 is TGCAGCGTTGTAGGGGTCACTGAAGCTTTCTTT. Amino acid sequence: CSVVGVTEAFF.

In DNA, the CDR3 is TGTGCCAGCAGTGTCGCCGGCGGGACAGCCGTAGGGAACACTGAAGCTTTCTTT. Its translation: CASSVAGGTAVGNTEAFF. This sequence joins TRBV6-1 and TRBJ1-1; TRBD1 matches 7 bases. Germline-derived CDR1 and CDR2 are MNHNS and SASEGT. Trimming at V came to 4 bases and at J to 1 base, leaving 15 bases not matched to a gene. The CDR3 sequence is 18 residues long.

The genes are TRBV30 and TRBJ1-1; D is ambiguous. The V end was cut by 3 bases, the J end by 5 bases, with 13 bases between. Germline V CDR1 and CDR2: GTSNPN, SVGIG (reference sequence). This CDR3 contains 13 residues. This chain's CDR3 is CAWSDSSWTEAFF. CDR3 in DNA: TGTGCCTGGAGCGACTCCTCTTGGACTGAAGCTTTCTTT.

This clone occurred a few times. V usage is TRBV4-3 and J usage is TRBJ2-6, with D hard to call. The germline V gene encodes CDR1 LGHNA and CDR2 YSLEER. V was pared by 5 bases and J by 1 base, with 9 bases between. This CDR3 region has 15 residues. CDR3: CASSATPSGANVLTF. CDR3 nucleotide sequence: TGCGCCAGCAGCGCTACTCCGTCTGGGGCCAACGTCCTGACTTTC.

CDR3 residues: CSGLAGVSYEQYF. The CDR3 nucleotides are TGCAGCGGGCTAGCGGGAGTTTCCTACGAGCAGTACTTC. The chain recombines TRBV29-1 with TRBJ2-7, with TRBD2 matching over 10 bases. The germline V gene encodes CDR1 SQVTM and CDR2 ANQGSEA. The CDR3 sequence is 13 residues long. Unmatched junction bases numbered 4, after V lost 7 bases and J lost 1 base.

The chain carries TRBV19 and TRBJ2-1; D perhaps matches TRBD2 (5 bases). V was shortened by 7 bases and J by 9 bases, with 16 bases between the two germline ends. Germline assignment: CDR1 LNHDA and CDR2 SQIVND (reference sequence). This CDR3 has 13 amino acids. CDR3 sequence reads: CASNVAVEGEQFF. CDR3 nucleotides: TGTGCCAGTAATGTTGCCGTCGAGGGTGAGCAGTTCTTC.

The V and J genes are TRBV5-6 and TRBJ2-2; the match to TRBD2 covers 8 bases. In germline, CDR1 is SGHDT, CDR2 YYEEEE. The CDR3 is 16 amino acids. V trimming: 4 bases; J trimming: 2 bases; junction bases outside the gene matches: 7. This CDR3 is CASSRRSGGNTGELFF. The CDR3 region has the DNA TGTGCCAGCAGCCGCCGGAGCGGGGGTAACACCGGGGAGCTGTTTTTT. Using reference TRBV5-6 and TRBJ2-2 for the parts outside the CDR3, the full variable domain is DAGVTQSPTHLIKTRGQQVTLRCSPKSGHDTVSWYQQALGQGPQFIFQYYEEEERQRGNFPDRFSGHQFPNYSSELNVNALLLGDSALYLCASSRRSGGNTGELFFGEGSRLTVL.

This chain connects TRBV27 to TRBJ1-5, with TRBD1 matching 8 bases. V lost 2 bases, J lost 5 bases, and 14 bases stayed unmatched. CDR3 length: 18 amino acids. Germline V lookup: CDR1 MNHEY, CDR2 SMNVEV (reference sequence). CDR3 sequence: CASSLQGAGSLYDQPQHF. The CDR3 DNA sequence: TGTGCCAGCAGTTTACAGGGGGCAGGGTCTTTGTATGATCAGCCCCAGCATTTT.

CDR3 loop: CASSVSHSPRAEQYF. DNA for the CDR3: TGTGCCAGCAGCGTATCCCACAGTCCCCGTGCCGAGCAGTACTTC. The rearrangement joins TRBV9 to TRBJ2-7; D not resolved. Trimming left V 1 base short and J 6 bases short, with 17 bases between. CDR1 is SGDLS, CDR2 YYNGEE, per germline. This CDR3 is 15 amino acids long.

To note about this clone: The sample has other DNA sequences that encode this CDR3 too. The rearrangement uses TRBV28 and TRBJ2-7; tentatively, D is TRBD1 (7 bases). The V end was cut by 6 bases, the J end by 2 bases, with 17 bases between. This CDR3 is built from 15 residues. CDR1 is MDHEN, CDR2 SYDVKM, per germline. This CDR3 reads CASSPGGTEAYEQYF. CDR3 sequence (DNA): TGTGCCAGCAGCCCCGGAGGGACAGAAGCCTACGAGCAGTACTTC.

Only a few counts were recorded for this clone. DNA of the CDR3: TGCGCCAGCAGCTTGGACGGCAGGATCACAGATACGCAGTATTTT. Its translation is CASSLDGRITDTQYF. The V gene is TRBV5-1, the J gene TRBJ2-3, with D uncertain. Trimming stripped 0 bases from V and 2 bases from J, with 10 bases between. The CDR3 spans 15 residues. Germline V gene lookup returns CDR1 SGHRS and CDR2 YFSETQ. The entire variable domain, with the rest obtained from reference TRBV5-1 and TRBJ2-3, is as follows: KAGVTQTPRYLIKTRGQQVTLSCSPISGHRSVSWYQQTPGQGLQFLFEYFSETQRNKGNFPGRFSGRQFSNSRSEMNVSTLELGDSALYLCASSLDGRITDTQYFGPGTRLTVL.

The chain has TRBV28 and TRBJ1-5; 10 bases match TRBD1. Germline assignment: CDR1 MDHEN and CDR2 SYDVKM. This CDR3 contains 16 residues. V was pared by 5 bases and J by 6 bases, with 10 bases of the junction left unmatched. CDR3 in amino acids: CASSHSDRGRSQPQHF. As DNA, the CDR3 is TGTGCCAGCAGTCACTCCGACAGGGGGCGAAGTCAGCCCCAGCATTTT.

The genes are TRBV3-1 (or the pseudogene TRBV3-2) and TRBJ2-1, with D possibly being TRBD1 (6 bases). This CDR3 is 16 amino acids long. Germline values: CDR1 LGHDT, CDR2 YNNKEL (reference sequence). V lost 4 bases and J lost 0, with 13 bases in between. In DNA, the CDR3 is TGTGCCAGCAGCCGATTCGCGACAGGCTCCTACAATGAGCAGTTCTTC. Translating gives CASSRFATGSYNEQFF.

The gene calls are TRBV5-8 and TRBJ2-7; D may be TRBD2 (5 bases). V lost 2 bases, J lost 2 bases, and 11 bases lay in between. The CDR3 is 14 residues long. In germline, CDR1 is SGHTS, CDR2 YDEGEE. For the CDR3, the DNA is TGTGCCAGCAGCTTCGTCGGGCGGGCCTACGAGCAGTACTTC. It is translated as CASSFVGRAYEQYF.

The DNA for the CDR3 is TGTGCCACCAGTGCCTCCCGGGGCTACACCTTC. Protein: CATSASRGYTF. The chain recombines TRBV24-1 with TRBJ1-2; unclear D gene. The CDR3 is 11 residues long. Trimming took 5 bases from V and 8 from J, leaving 8 bases between them. Germline V lookup: CDR1 KGHDR, CDR2 SFDVKD.

V usage is TRBV28 and J usage is TRBJ2-3; 10 positions agree with TRBD2. The CDR3 is made up of 19 amino acids. The germline CDR1 and CDR2 sequences are MDHEN and SYDVKM. The V segment lost 6 bases and the J segment 4 bases; nucleotides outside the gene matches: 19. This CDR3 reads CASSQTQMYTSGDADTQYF. CDR3 sequence (DNA): TGTGCCAGCAGCCAAACCCAAATGTATACTAGCGGGGACGCAGATACGCAGTATTTT. The variable domain in full, with the rest retrieved from reference TRBV28 and TRBJ2-3, is DVKVTQSSRYLVKRTGEKVFLECVQDMDHENMFWYRQDPGLGLRLIYFSYDVKMKEKGDIPEGYSVSREKKERFSLILESASTNQTSMYLCASSQTQMYTSGDADTQYFGPGTRLTVL.

Comments on this clone: Other nucleotide sequences in the sample specify the same CDR3. V is TRBV29-1 and J is TRBJ2-5; D is perhaps TRBD1 (6 bases). This CDR3 has 13 residues. Deletions cut 3 bases from V and 5 bases from J, with 13 bases between. Germline values: CDR1 SQVTM, CDR2 ANQGSEA. CDR3 amino acids: CSVDRGSGETQYF. The DNA of the CDR3 is TGCAGCGTTGACAGGGGCTCGGGGGAGACCCAGTACTTC. Full variable domain (remainder filled in from reference TRBV29-1 and TRBJ2-5): SAVISQKPSRDICQRGTSLTIQCQVDSQVTMMFWYRQQPGQSLTLIATANQGSEATYESGFVIDKFPISRPNLTFSTLTVSNMSPEDSSIYLCSVDRGSGETQYFGPGTRLLVL.